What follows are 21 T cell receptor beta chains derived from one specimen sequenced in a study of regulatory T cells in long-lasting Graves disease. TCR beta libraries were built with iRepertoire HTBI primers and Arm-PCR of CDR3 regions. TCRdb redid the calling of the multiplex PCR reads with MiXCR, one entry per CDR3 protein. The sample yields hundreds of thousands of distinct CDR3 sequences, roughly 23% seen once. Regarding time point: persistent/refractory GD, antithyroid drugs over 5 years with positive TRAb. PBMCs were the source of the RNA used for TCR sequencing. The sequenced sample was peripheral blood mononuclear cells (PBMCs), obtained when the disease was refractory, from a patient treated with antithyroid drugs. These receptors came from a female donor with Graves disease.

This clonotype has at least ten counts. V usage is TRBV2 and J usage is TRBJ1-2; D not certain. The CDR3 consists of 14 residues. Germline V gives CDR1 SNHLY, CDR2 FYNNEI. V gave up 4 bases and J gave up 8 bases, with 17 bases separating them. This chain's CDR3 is CASSVSQALSGYTF. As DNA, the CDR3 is TGTGCCAGCAGTGTAAGCCAGGCCCTGAGCGGCTACACCTTC. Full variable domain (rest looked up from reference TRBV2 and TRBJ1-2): EPEVTQTPSHQVTQMGQEVILRCVPISNHLYFYWYRQILGQKVEFLVSFYNNEISEKSEIFDDQFSVERPDGSNFTLKIRSTKLEDSAMYFCASSVSQALSGYTFGSGTRLTVV.

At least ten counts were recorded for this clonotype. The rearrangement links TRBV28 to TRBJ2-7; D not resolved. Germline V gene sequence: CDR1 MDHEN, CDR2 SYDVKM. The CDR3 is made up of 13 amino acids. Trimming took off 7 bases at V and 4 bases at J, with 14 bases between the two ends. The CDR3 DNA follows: TGTGCCAGCACCCAGTTACAGCAGTACGAGCAGTACTTC. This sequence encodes CASTQLQQYEQYF.

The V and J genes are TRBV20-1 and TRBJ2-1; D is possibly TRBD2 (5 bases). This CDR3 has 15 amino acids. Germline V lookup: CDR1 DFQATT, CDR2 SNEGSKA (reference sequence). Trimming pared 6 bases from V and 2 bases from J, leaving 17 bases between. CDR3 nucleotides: TGCAGTGCCACCACTAGGGATTTGGCCTACAATGAGCAGTTCTTC. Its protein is CSATTRDLAYNEQFF.

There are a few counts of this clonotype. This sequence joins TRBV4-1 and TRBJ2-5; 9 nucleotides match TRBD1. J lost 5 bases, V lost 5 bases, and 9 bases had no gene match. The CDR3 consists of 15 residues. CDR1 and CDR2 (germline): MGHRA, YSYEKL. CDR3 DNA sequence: TGCGCCAGCAGCGACCAACAGGGGGCTGGGGAGACCCAGTACTTC. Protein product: CASSDQQGAGETQYF.

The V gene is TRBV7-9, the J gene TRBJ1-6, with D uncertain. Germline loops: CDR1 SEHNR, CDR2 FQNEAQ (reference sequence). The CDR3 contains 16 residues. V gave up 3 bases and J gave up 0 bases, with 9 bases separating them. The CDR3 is CASSFWDFSYNSPLHF. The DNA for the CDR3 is TGTGCCAGCAGCTTTTGGGATTTCTCCTATAATTCACCCCTCCACTTT.

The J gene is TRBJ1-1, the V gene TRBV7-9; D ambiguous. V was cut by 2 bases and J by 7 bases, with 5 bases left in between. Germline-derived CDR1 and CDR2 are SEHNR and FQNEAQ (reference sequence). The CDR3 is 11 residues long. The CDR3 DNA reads TGTGCCAGCAGCTTAATGGATGAAGCTTTCTTT. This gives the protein CASSLMDEAFF.

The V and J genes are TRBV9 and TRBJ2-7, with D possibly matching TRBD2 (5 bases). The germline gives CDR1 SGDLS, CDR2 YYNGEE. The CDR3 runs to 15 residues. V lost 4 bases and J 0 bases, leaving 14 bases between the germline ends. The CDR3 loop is CASSPAGVGSYEQYF. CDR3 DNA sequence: TGTGCCAGCAGCCCCGCCGGGGTCGGCTCCTACGAGCAGTACTTC.

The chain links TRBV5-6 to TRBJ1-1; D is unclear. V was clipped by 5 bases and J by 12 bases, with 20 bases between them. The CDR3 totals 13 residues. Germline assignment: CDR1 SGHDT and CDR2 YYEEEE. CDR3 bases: TGTGCCAGCAGTTTGCTCCTTGGGTTTGGACCTTTCTTT. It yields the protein CASSLLLGFGPFF.

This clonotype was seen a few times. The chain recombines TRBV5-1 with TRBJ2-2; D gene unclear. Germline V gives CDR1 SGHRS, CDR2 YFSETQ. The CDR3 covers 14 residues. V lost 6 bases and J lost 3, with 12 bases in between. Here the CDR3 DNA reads TGCGCCAGCAAACCGAACACCTACACCGGGGAGCTGTTTTTT. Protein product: CASKPNTYTGELFF.

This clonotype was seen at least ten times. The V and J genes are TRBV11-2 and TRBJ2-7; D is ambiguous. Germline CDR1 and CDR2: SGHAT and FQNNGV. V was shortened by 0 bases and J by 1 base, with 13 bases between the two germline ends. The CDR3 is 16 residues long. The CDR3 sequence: CASSLDLSDGSYEQYF. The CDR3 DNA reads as TGTGCCAGCAGCTTAGATTTGTCAGATGGGTCCTACGAGCAGTACTTC. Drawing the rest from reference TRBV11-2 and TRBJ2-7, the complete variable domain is EAGVAQSPRYKIIEKRQSVAFWCNPISGHATLYWYQQILGQGPKLLIQFQNNGVVDDSQLPKDRFSAERLKGVDSTLKIQPAKLEDSAVYLCASSLDLSDGSYEQYFGPGTRLTVT.

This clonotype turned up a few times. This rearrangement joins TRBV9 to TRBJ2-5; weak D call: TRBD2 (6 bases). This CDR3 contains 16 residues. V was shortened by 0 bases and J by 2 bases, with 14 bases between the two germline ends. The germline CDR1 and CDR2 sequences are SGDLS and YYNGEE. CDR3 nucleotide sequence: TGTGCCAGCAGCGTAGCACGCGGGACCGTTCAAGAGACCCAGTACTTC. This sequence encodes CASSVARGTVQETQYF.

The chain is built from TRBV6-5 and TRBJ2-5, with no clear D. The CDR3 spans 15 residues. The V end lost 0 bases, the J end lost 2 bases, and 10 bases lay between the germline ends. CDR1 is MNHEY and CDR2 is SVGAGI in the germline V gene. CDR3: CASSYSRQEQETQYF. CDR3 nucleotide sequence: TGTGCCAGCAGTTACTCGAGGCAGGAACAAGAGACCCAGTACTTC.

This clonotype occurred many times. The CDR3: CAISGPGLAVYEQYF. The CDR3 DNA reads TGTGCCATCAGTGGACCGGGACTAGCGGTGTACGAGCAGTACTTC. The rearrangement joins TRBV10-3 to TRBJ2-7; 11 bases agree with TRBD2. This CDR3 is 15 amino acids long. V dropped 4 bases and J dropped 4; count of bases not matched to a gene: 6. Germline lookup yields CDR1 ENHRY and CDR2 SYGVKD.

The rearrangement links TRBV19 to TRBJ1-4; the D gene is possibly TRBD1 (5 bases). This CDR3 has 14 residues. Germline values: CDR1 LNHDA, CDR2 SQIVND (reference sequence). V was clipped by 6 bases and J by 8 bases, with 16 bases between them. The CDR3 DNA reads TGTGCCAGTAGCAAAGCCGGGACTCCAGAAAAACTGTTTTTT. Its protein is CASSKAGTPEKLFF.

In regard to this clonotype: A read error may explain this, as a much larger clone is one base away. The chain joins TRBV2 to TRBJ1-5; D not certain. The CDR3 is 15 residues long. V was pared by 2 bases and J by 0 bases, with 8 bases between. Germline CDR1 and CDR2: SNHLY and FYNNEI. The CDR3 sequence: CASSERTSSNQPQHF. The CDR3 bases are TGTGCCAGCAGTGAAAGAACCTCTAGCAATCAGCCCCAGCATTTT. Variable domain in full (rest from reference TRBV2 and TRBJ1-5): EPEVTQTPSHQVTQMGQEVILRCVPISNHLYFYWYRQILGQKVEFLVSFYNNEISEKSEIFDDQFSVERPDGSNFTLKIRSTKLEDSAMYFCASSERTSSNQPQHFGDGTRLSIL.

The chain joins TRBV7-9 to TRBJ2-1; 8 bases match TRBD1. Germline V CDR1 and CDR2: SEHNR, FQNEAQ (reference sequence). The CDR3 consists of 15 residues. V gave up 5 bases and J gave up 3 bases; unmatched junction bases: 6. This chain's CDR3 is CASSPAGGIYNEQFF. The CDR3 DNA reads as TGTGCCAGCAGCCCGGCAGGGGGCATCTACAATGAGCAGTTCTTC.

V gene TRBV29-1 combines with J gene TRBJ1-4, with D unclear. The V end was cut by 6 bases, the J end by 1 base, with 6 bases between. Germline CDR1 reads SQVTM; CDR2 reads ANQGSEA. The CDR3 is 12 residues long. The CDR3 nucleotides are TGCAGCGTGCGGGGAACTAATGAAAAACTGTTTTTT. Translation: CSVRGTNEKLFF.

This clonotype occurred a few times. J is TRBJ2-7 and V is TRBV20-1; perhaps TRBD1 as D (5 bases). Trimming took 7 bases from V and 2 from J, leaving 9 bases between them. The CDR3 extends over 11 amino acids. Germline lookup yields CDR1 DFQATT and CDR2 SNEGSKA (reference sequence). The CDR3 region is CSGDSTYEQYF. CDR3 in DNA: TGCAGTGGCGACAGTACCTACGAGCAGTACTTC.

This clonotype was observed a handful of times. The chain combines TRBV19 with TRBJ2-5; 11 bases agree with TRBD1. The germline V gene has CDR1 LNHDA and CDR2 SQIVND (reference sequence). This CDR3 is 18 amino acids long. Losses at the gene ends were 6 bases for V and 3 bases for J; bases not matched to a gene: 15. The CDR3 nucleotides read TGTGCCAGTAGCGCCTTCCCCCCGGGACAGGGGGGAGAAGAGACCCAGTACTTC. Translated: CASSAFPPGQGGEETQYF.

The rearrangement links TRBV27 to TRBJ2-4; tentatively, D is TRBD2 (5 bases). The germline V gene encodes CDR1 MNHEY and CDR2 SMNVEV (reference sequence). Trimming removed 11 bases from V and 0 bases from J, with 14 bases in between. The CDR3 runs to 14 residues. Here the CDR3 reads CASGKGLAKNIQYF. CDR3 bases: TGTGCCTCGGGAAAGGGTCTAGCCAAAAACATTCAGTACTTC.

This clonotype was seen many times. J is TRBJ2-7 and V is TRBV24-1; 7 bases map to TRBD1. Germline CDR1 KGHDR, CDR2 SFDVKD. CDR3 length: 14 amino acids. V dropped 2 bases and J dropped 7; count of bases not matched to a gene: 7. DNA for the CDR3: TGTGCCACCAGTGATTCGACAGGGTCGGGGGAGCAGTACTTC. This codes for CATSDSTGSGEQYF.